Shown below are 20 T cell receptor beta chains from a single sample sequenced in a study of T cell responses to AZD1222 COVID-19 vaccine. Clones were read by immunoSEQ multiplex PCR, and TCRdb kept only the in-frame ones, dropping some. The data hold around 88,000 clones, with nearly 90% observed a single time. Source: peripheral blood, taken on day 0 of AZD1222 vaccination. The receptor set was obtained from an adult in good health.

The J gene is TRBJ2-7, the V gene TRBV28, with TRBD1 as a possible D gene (7 bases). Germline V CDR1 and CDR2: MDHEN, SYDVKM. CDR3 length: 14 amino acids. CDR3 sequence (DNA): TGTGGCTGCCTCCCGACAGGGAGGTCCCACGAGCAGTACTTC. This encodes CGCLPTGRSHEQYF.

This rearrangement joins TRBV27 to TRBJ1-5, with D possibly being TRBD1 (5 bases). Trimming cost V 6 bases and J 1 base, with 16 bases left between them. This CDR3 comprises 16 residues. Germline-derived CDR1 and CDR2 are MNHEY and SMNVEV (reference sequence). This chain's CDR3 is CASSPLLRGSNQPQHF. The CDR3 nucleotides are TGTGCCAGCAGCCCCCTCCTCCGGGGGAGCAATCAGCCCCAGCATTTT.

This rearrangement joins TRBV29-1 to TRBJ2-5; D is undetermined. V was cut by 4 bases and J by 5 bases, with 11 bases left in between. The CDR3 extends over 12 amino acids. Germline V gives CDR1 SQVTM, CDR2 ANQGSEA. The CDR3 region is CSVVESGETQYF. CDR3 coding DNA: TGCAGCGTTGTTGAGTCCGGGGAGACCCAGTACTTC. Looking up the rest from reference TRBV29-1 and TRBJ2-5 gives the full variable domain: SAVISQKPSRDICQRGTSLTIQCQVDSQVTMMFWYRQQPGQSLTLIATANQGSEATYESGFVIDKFPISRPNLTFSTLTVSNMSPEDSSIYLCSVVESGETQYFGPGTRLLVL.

The gene calls are TRBV28 and TRBJ1-2, with TRBD1 identical over 8 bases. Germline V lookup: CDR1 MDHEN, CDR2 SYDVKM. The CDR3 extends over 12 amino acids. Trimming at V came to 10 bases and at J to 4 bases, leaving 5 bases not matched to a gene. The CDR3 sequence: CAIQGAGYGYTF. The DNA for the CDR3 is TGTGCCATCCAGGGGGCGGGCTATGGCTACACCTTC.

The CDR3: CASRIRDSGPYEQYF. Here the CDR3 DNA reads TGTGCCAGTAGAATCCGGGACAGCGGTCCCTACGAGCAGTACTTC. V is TRBV19 and J is TRBJ2-7; 7 bases map to TRBD1. Trimming took 6 bases from V and 2 from J; bases not matched to a gene: 10. The CDR3 loop spans 15 amino acids. Germline V gene sequence: CDR1 LNHDA, CDR2 SQIVND (reference sequence).

The chain carries TRBV11-2 and TRBJ2-7; 11 positions match TRBD1. Germline loops: CDR1 SGHAT, CDR2 FQNNGV. Trimming at V came to 5 bases and at J to 4 bases, leaving 7 bases not matched to a gene. The CDR3 has 15 residues. CDR3 coding DNA: TGTGCCAGCAGCCTAAGGACAGGGGGCTTGTACGAGCAGTACTTC. As protein: CASSLRTGGLYEQYF.

The gene calls are TRBV6-4 and TRBJ1-1, with D uncertain. In germline, CDR1 is MRHNA, CDR2 SNTAGT. Trimming removed 4 bases at V and 1 base at J, with 7 bases between. The CDR3 runs 13 residues. The CDR3 DNA sequence: TGTGCCAGCAGTGCCACTGCGAACACTGAAGCTTTCTTT. It is translated as CASSATANTEAFF.

The chain carries TRBV5-6 and TRBJ2-1, with 10 positions matching TRBD1. The CDR3 extends over 15 amino acids. J was trimmed by 9 bases and V by 5 bases; bases with no gene match: 11. The germline V gene encodes CDR1 SGHDT and CDR2 YYEEEE. CDR3 DNA: TGTGCCAGCAGAGATGACAGGGGGCTTACTGGTGAGCAGTTCTTC. Its translation: CASRDDRGLTGEQFF.

The chain recombines TRBV6-6 with TRBJ1-2; D may be TRBD1 (5 bases). V lost 5 bases to trimming and J lost 1 base, with 17 bases between them. There are 16 residues in the CDR3. Germline values: CDR1 MNHNY, CDR2 SVGAGI (reference sequence). CDR3 DNA sequence: TGTGCCAGCAGTCCACGACAGTCCCTCTATAACTATGGCTACACCTTC. Encoded protein: CASSPRQSLYNYGYTF.

The rearrangement joins TRBV9 to TRBJ2-7; possibly TRBD2 for D (6 bases). This CDR3 has 14 residues. The V end was cut by 4 bases, the J end by 7 bases, with 18 bases between. CDR1 is SGDLS, CDR2 YYNGEE, per germline. Written as DNA, the CDR3 is TGTGCCAGCAGCCCACCCCCGGAGGGGCGTGAGCAGTACTTC. Translated: CASSPPPEGREQYF.

V usage is TRBV9 and J usage is TRBJ2-7, with 8 bases fitting TRBD2. The CDR3 length is 15 residues. Germline assignment: CDR1 SGDLS and CDR2 YYNGEE. Trimming removed 4 bases from V and 2 bases from J; junction bases left unmatched: 8. CDR3 loop: CASSPRGGTPYEQYF. CDR3 nucleotide sequence: TGTGCCAGCAGCCCCCGGGGGGGCACACCCTACGAGCAGTACTTC.

The chain joins TRBV6-4 to TRBJ1-4; no firm D call. The CDR3 is 14 residues long. The germline V gene encodes CDR1 MRHNA and CDR2 SNTAGT. The V gene lost 3 bases and the J gene lost 0 bases, with 5 bases spanning the gap. CDR3: CASSETATNEKLFF. Here the CDR3 DNA reads TGTGCCAGCAGTGAAACAGCAACTAATGAAAAACTGTTTTTT.

The V gene is TRBV7-9, the J gene TRBJ1-1; D ambiguous. The V end was cut by 1 base, the J end by 3 bases, with 6 bases between. Germline CDR1 reads SEHNR; CDR2 reads FQNEAQ (reference sequence). The CDR3 loop spans 13 amino acids. The CDR3 here is CASSLDLDTEAFF. For the CDR3, the DNA is TGTGCCAGCAGCTTAGACTTGGACACTGAAGCTTTCTTT.

This chain connects TRBV27 to TRBJ2-2, with D perhaps matching TRBD1 (6 bases). In germline, CDR1 is MNHEY, CDR2 SMNVEV (reference sequence). This CDR3 has 16 residues. Between the trimmed V and J ends, which lost 7 bases and 4 bases, there was a span of 19 bases. CDR3 DNA: TGTGCCAGCAAGGTTCAAGACAGGCGAGGCACCGGGGAGCTGTTTTTT. Protein: CASKVQDRRGTGELFF.

The chain links TRBV6-2 or TRBV6-3 to TRBJ2-7; 13 bases agree with TRBD2. CDR3 length: 17 residues. Germline V CDR1 and CDR2: MNHEY, SVGEGT. Trimming took 2 bases from V and 5 from J; bases not matched to a gene: 9. Here the CDR3 DNA reads TGTGCCAGCAGTTACCTCGGACTAGCGGGAGAGAAGGACGAGCAGTACTTC. Translated: CASSYLGLAGEKDEQYF.

J is TRBJ1-1 and V is TRBV29-1; a possible D gene is TRBD1 (5 bases). The V end lost 6 bases, the J end lost 4 bases, and 9 bases lay between the germline ends. The CDR3 extends over 11 amino acids. CDR1 and CDR2 (germline): SQVTM, ANQGSEA. Here the CDR3 reads CSVQGTTEAFF. The DNA for the CDR3 is TGCAGCGTCCAGGGTACCACTGAAGCTTTCTTT.

The chain carries TRBV7-2 and TRBJ1-3; no reliable D call. Germline V lookup: CDR1 SGHTA, CDR2 FQGNSA. The V gene lost 1 base and the J gene lost 4 bases, with 11 bases spanning the gap. The CDR3 sequence is 15 residues long. Written as DNA, the CDR3 is TGTGCCAGCAGCTTAGAGGCGGGTTTAGGAAACACCATATATTTT. It codes for CASSLEAGLGNTIYF.

V usage is TRBV15 and J usage is TRBJ2-5; no clear D gene. Trimming pared 0 bases from V and 5 bases from J, leaving 4 bases between. Germline V lookup: CDR1 LNHNV, CDR2 YYDKDF (reference sequence). This CDR3 is built from 12 residues. CDR3 loop: CATSRDRETQYF. The CDR3 region has the DNA TGTGCCACCAGCAGAGATAGGGAGACCCAGTACTTC.

This sequence joins TRBV6-2 or TRBV6-3 and TRBJ2-7; unclear D gene. This CDR3 has 12 residues. Germline V CDR1 and CDR2: MNHEY, SVGEGT. V was clipped by 6 bases and J by 4 bases, with 10 bases between them. For the CDR3, the DNA is TGTGCCAGCAGCTTAGTAGGGTACGAGCAGTACTTC. It encodes CASSLVGYEQYF.

This clone was observed once. The rearrangement uses TRBV6-5 and TRBJ1-5; no clear D. Germline V gene data show CDR1 as MNHEY and CDR2 as SVGAGI. The CDR3 is made up of 12 amino acids. The V gene lost 7 bases and the J gene lost 0 bases, with 4 bases spanning the gap. The CDR3 nucleotides read TGTGCCAGCAAGGGTAGCAATCAGCCCCAGCATTTT. Encoded protein: CASKGSNQPQHF.